Listed below are T cell receptor beta chains from one sample, sequenced in a study of T cell responses to AZD1222 COVID-19 vaccine. Clones were read by immunoSEQ multiplex PCR, and TCRdb kept only the in-frame ones, dropping some. The sample consists of about 130,000 clones, approximately 85% of them appearing once. The sequencing used peripheral blood, collected on day 0 of AZD1222 vaccination. These receptors all stem from an adult in good health. CDR3s include the opening cysteine and the closing phenylalanine or tryptophan. A D gene is named only where the DNA matches it firmly. Clone size is stated in some rows and not others, as once, few, many or a class when expanded.

V gene: TRBV6-6
CDR3 length: 15
clone size: -
J gene: TRBJ1-5
D gene: -
CDR3 protein: CASSWTSIANQPQHF
CDR3 DNA: TGTGCCAGCAGTTGGACGTCCATAGCAAATCAGCCCCAGCATTTT

V gene: TRBV5-1
CDR3 length: 19
clone size: -
J gene: TRBJ2-1
D gene: TRBD2
CDR3 protein: CASSLGLAGIPSPYNEQFF
CDR3 DNA: TGCGCCAGCAGCTTAGGACTAGCGGGCATCCCCTCCCCCTACAATGAGCAGTTCTTC

V gene: TRBV6-5
CDR3 length: 16
clone size: -
J gene: TRBJ1-5
D gene: -
CDR3 protein: CASSSVLEGSNQPQHF
CDR3 DNA: TGTGCCAGCAGTTCTGTCCTCGAGGGGAGCAATCAGCCCCAGCATTTT

V gene: TRBV5-1
CDR3 length: 16
clone size: -
J gene: TRBJ2-3
D gene: -
CDR3 protein: CASSLEGGRGTDTQYF
CDR3 DNA: TGCGCCAGCAGCTTGGAGGGGGGCCGAGGCACAGATACGCAGTATTTT

V gene: TRBV28
CDR3 length: 12
clone size: -
J gene: TRBJ1-2
D gene: TRBD1
CDR3 protein: CASSPTGLGYTF
CDR3 DNA: TGTGCCAGCAGCCCGACAGGGTTAGGCTACACCTTC

V gene: TRBV5-1
CDR3 length: 13
clone size: once
J gene: TRBJ2-7
D gene: -
CDR3 protein: CASSLGRDHEQYF
CDR3 DNA: TGCGCCAGCAGCTTGGGCAGGGACCACGAGCAGTACTTC

V gene: TRBV5-4
CDR3 length: 15
clone size: -
J gene: TRBJ2-1
D gene: -
CDR3 protein: CASSVEGTSYNEQFF
CDR3 DNA: TGTGCCAGCAGCGTTGAGGGGACGTCCTACAATGAGCAGTTCTTC

V gene: TRBV6-1
CDR3 length: 16
clone size: -
J gene: TRBJ1-3
D gene: -
CDR3 protein: CASSELVSAAGNTIYF
CDR3 DNA: TGTGCCAGCAGTGAATTAGTGTCAGCCGCTGGAAACACCATATATTTT

V gene: TRBV2
CDR3 length: 14
clone size: -
J gene: TRBJ1-1
D gene: -
CDR3 protein: CATYRDGTNTEAFF
CDR3 DNA: TGTGCCACGTACCGGGACGGAACGAACACTGAAGCTTTCTTT

V gene: TRBV2
CDR3 length: 15
clone size: -
J gene: TRBJ1-5
D gene: -
CDR3 protein: CASSPDGNSNQPQHF
CDR3 DNA: TGTGCCAGCAGTCCAGACGGAAATAGCAATCAGCCCCAGCATTTT

V gene: TRBV6-5
CDR3 length: 13
clone size: -
J gene: TRBJ2-5
D gene: -
CDR3 protein: CASSSKGPETQYF
CDR3 DNA: TGTGCCAGCAGTTCAAAGGGGCCGGAGACCCAGTACTTC

V gene: TRBV6-5
CDR3 length: 15
clone size: -
J gene: TRBJ1-5
D gene: -
CDR3 protein: CASSPMGDSNQPQHF
CDR3 DNA: TGTGCCAGCAGCCCCATGGGGGATAGCAATCAGCCCCAGCATTTT

V gene: TRBV4-1
CDR3 length: 17
clone size: -
J gene: TRBJ2-1
D gene: TRBD2
CDR3 protein: CASSQVRGTSGRNEQFF
CDR3 DNA: TGCGCCAGCAGCCAAGTGCGTGGGACTAGCGGGAGGAATGAGCAGTTCTTC

V gene: TRBV5-8
CDR3 length: 15
clone size: -
J gene: TRBJ2-7
D gene: -
CDR3 protein: CASSLANRRVLEQYF
CDR3 DNA: TGTGCCAGCAGCTTGGCCAACAGGCGGGTTCTGGAGCAGTACTTC